Below, one TCR beta chain is given with its context. V was pared by 7 bases and J by 3 bases, with 16 bases between. CDR3 length: 14 amino acids. Germline loops: CDR1 SNHLY, CDR2 FYNNEI. Healthy individuals who donated bone marrow served as the donors. Primers for the PCR totalled 60 Vbeta and 13 Jbeta. The assay was immunoSEQ multiplex PCR, and TCRdb's table has in-frame clones only and misses some. The sample holds some 120,000 clones; approximately 77% are singletons and the top ten take about 1.7%. The sample comes from a study of cytomegalovirus exposure and HLA in healthy donors. The sample was PBMCs. This TCR was sampled from a man between 18 and 29 years old in good health and CMV-seronegative. The chain combines TRBV2 with TRBJ2-7; tentative D call: TRBD1 (6 bases). CDR3 in DNA: TGTGCCAGCACCAACACAGGGTTGCTCTACGAGCAGTACTTC. Its protein product is CASTNTGLLYEQYF.